Below, 7 T cell receptor beta chains from the same sample are listed, as sequenced in a study of T-cell memory formation after mild COVID-19 (dated by TCRdb to the early 2020s). The library was produced with 5' RACE. The sequencing machine was an Illumina NovaSeq 6000. TCRdb passed the public sequencing reads through fastp at Q25 and MiXCR, retaining productive beta sequences. Each record represents a unique CDR3 protein, reported with the most common genes and DNA among its rows. This sample has 500,000 to 650,000 distinct CDR3 sequences in its table, and roughly 22% of those were observed once. The top ten clones comprise about 8.7% of the sample. What was sequenced was PBMCs or a T cell subset sorted from them (not recorded which). The source of these receptors is an adult woman who had mild COVID-19 (a few samples of this study predate the infection). The sample titles of this study are shuffled in the database, so cell type and time point are left out; the donor was told from shared clones.

The sample holds a few counts of this clonotype. V and J are TRBV12-3 or TRBV12-4 and TRBJ2-3; TRBD1 is a possible D gene (5 bases). The CDR3 length is 13 residues. V was cut by 6 bases and J by 2 bases, with 9 bases left in between. CDR3 protein: CASSQGFTDTQYF. CDR3 bases: TGTGCCAGCAGCCAGGGATTCACAGATACGCAGTATTTT.

This clonotype was counted between two and nine times. V gene TRBV24-1 combines with J gene TRBJ2-1, with D perhaps assigned TRBD1 or TRBD2 (5 bases each). V lost 8 bases and J lost 9, with 10 bases in between. The CDR3 is 11 amino acids. Per the germline V gene, CDR1 is KGHDR and CDR2 is SFDVKD. The chain's CDR3 is CATTRGTEQFF. CDR3 bases: TGTGCCACCACGAGGGGTACTGAGCAGTTCTTC.

V and J are TRBV7-2 and TRBJ1-2; no firm D call. V was shortened by 6 bases and J by 4 bases, with 18 bases between the two germline ends. The CDR3 runs to 15 residues. Looked up from germline, CDR1 is SGHTA and CDR2 is FQGNSA. The CDR3 loop is CASSSMAGIAYGYTF. DNA for the CDR3: TGTGCCAGCAGTTCAATGGCCGGGATCGCCTATGGCTACACCTTC.

In its sample, this clonotype was seen a few times. The chain links TRBV20-1 to TRBJ2-2; D might be TRBD1 (6 bases). CDR1 is DFQATT and CDR2 is SNEGSKA in the germline V gene (reference sequence). This CDR3 is built from 15 residues. V gave up 3 bases and J gave up 2 bases, with 13 bases separating them. The CDR3 region has the DNA TGCAGTGCTAGTGATGTCAGGGGAAACACCGGGGAGCTGTTTTTT. Translated: CSASDVRGNTGELFF.

The V call is TRBV12-3 or TRBV12-4, the J call TRBJ1-1; 10 bases align to TRBD1. This CDR3 is built from 13 residues. The trim removed 6 bases at V and 11 bases at J, leaving 9 bases unmatched. The DNA for the CDR3 is TGTGCCAGCAGGGTGGGACAGGGGTTAGGGGCTTTCTTT. Its protein product is CASRVGQGLGAFF.

The chain recombines TRBV7-9 with TRBJ1-2; D is unresolved. The germline gives CDR1 SEHNR, CDR2 FQNEAQ (reference sequence). The CDR3 loop spans 15 amino acids. Trimming stripped 5 bases from V and 5 bases from J, with 18 bases between. The CDR3 spells CASSPEFPYSYGYTF. The CDR3, as DNA: TGTGCCAGCAGCCCCGAATTTCCGTACTCGTATGGCTACACCTTC. The complete variable domain, with remaining parts taken from reference TRBV7-9 and TRBJ1-2, reads DTGVSQNPRHKITKRGQNVTFRCDPISEHNRLYWYRQTLGQGPEFLTYFQNEAQLEKSRLLSDRFSAERPKGSFSTLEIQRTEQGDSAMYLCASSPEFPYSYGYTFGSGTRLTVV.

This clonotype was counted a few times. The CDR3 region is CASSSTSGGRPYEQYF. The CDR3, as DNA: TGTGCCAGCAGTTCAACCAGCGGGGGGAGACCCTACGAGCAGTACTTC. This chain joins TRBV6-6 and TRBJ2-7; TRBD2 matches at 9 bases. CDR3 length equals 16 residues. After removal of 4 bases from V and 2 bases from J, the junction contained 9 bases not matched to a gene. Germline loops: CDR1 MNHNY, CDR2 SVGAGI (reference sequence).